This T cell receptor beta chain is from a study of blood T cell repertoires in COVID-19. This clone was seen more than once but under ten times. The CDR3 contains 11 residues. The V end was cut by 5 bases, the J end by 3 bases, with 7 bases between. The germline CDR1 and CDR2 sequences are SQVTM and ANQGSEA. Some clones are missing from TCRdb's copy, which holds only in-frame ones; the method was immunoSEQ multiplex PCR. This table has 300,000 to 350,000 clones, roughly 86% appearing once. Self-reported history from a screening survey and questionnaire set each donor's cohort. This clonotype was sampled from a woman younger than 30 who had recovered from COVID-19. The source material was PBMCs or T cells enriched from blood (not recorded which). J is TRBJ2-5 and V is TRBV29-1; a weak D match, TRBD2 (5 bases). The CDR3 nucleotides are TGCAGCGTTTGGGGAGAAGAGACCCAGTACTTC. It is translated as CSVWGEETQYF.